A selection of T cell receptor beta chains follows, all from one sample in a study of Graves' ophthalmopathy and Graves' hyperthyroidism. TCRdb used MiXCR to reprocess the multiplex PCR reads, holding one entry per CDR3 protein. The top ten hold 44% of the sample, which has some 750,000 distinct CDR3 sequences, roughly 40% seen once. Sequenced material: peripheral blood. The source of these receptors is an adult man with Graves' ophthalmopathy. The CDR3 runs from the conserved cysteine through the conserved F or W. The order of the fields is V gene, J gene, clone size, D gene, CDR3 protein, CDR3 DNA. A D gene is named only where the DNA matches it firmly. The listing skips clone size in some rows; elsewhere it reads once, few, many or a size class.

V: TRBV19
J: TRBJ1-3
size: once
D: NA
CDR3: CASSAGGQSSGNTIYF
DNA: TGTGCCAGTAGTGCGGGAGGTCAGAGCTCTGGAAACACCATATATTTT

V: TRBV19
J: TRBJ2-2
size: NA
D: NA
CDR3: CASSIRQKNTGELFF
DNA: TGTGCCAGTAGTATCCGGCAGAAGAACACCGGGGAGCTGTTTTTT

V: TRBV10-3
J: TRBJ2-1
size: NA
D: NA
CDR3: CAISEPGLQGGQFF
DNA: TGTGCCATCAGTGAGCCAGGACTTCAGGGGGGGCAGTTCTTC

V: TRBV7-2
J: TRBJ1-1
size: NA
D: TRBD1
CDR3: CASSRDRVSEAFF
DNA: TGTGCCAGCAGCCGCGACAGGGTCAGTGAAGCTTTCTTT

V: TRBV10-3
J: TRBJ1-1
size: NA
D: TRBD1
CDR3: CASSHSRDRGVNTEAFF
DNA: TGTGCCAGCAGTCACTCCCGGGACAGGGGCGTGAACACTGAAGCTTTCTTT

V: TRBV11-2
J: TRBJ2-7
size: NA
D: TRBD1
CDR3: CASSFPPDRGHYEQYF
DNA: TGTGCCAGCAGCTTCCCCCCGGACAGGGGCCATTACGAGCAGTACTTC

V: TRBV29-1
J: TRBJ1-3
size: many
D: NA
CDR3: CSASEGNTIYF
DNA: TGCAGCGCCAGTGAAGGAAACACCATATATTTT

V: TRBV29-1
J: TRBJ1-4
size: many
D: NA
CDR3: CSVGIEGLKKLFF
DNA: TGCAGCGTTGGCATTGAGGGACTGAAAAAACTGTTTTTT

V: TRBV5-1
J: TRBJ1-5
size: NA
D: NA
CDR3: CASSRGADQPQHF
DNA: TGCGCCAGCAGTAGGGGGGCGGATCAGCCCCAGCATTTT

V: TRBV10-3
J: TRBJ1-2
size: many
D: NA
CDR3: CAISDGTTPNYGYTF
DNA: TGTGCCATCAGTGACGGTACCACACCTAATTATGGCTACACCTTC

V: TRBV19
J: TRBJ1-5
size: NA
D: NA
CDR3: CASSMEVYQPQHF
DNA: TGTGCCAGTAGTATGGAGGTTTATCAGCCCCAGCATTTT

V: TRBV11-2
J: TRBJ2-7
size: NA
D: NA
CDR3: CASSFKGAYEQYF
DNA: TGTGCCAGCAGCTTCAAAGGTGCCTACGAGCAGTACTTC

V: TRBV14
J: TRBJ1-4
size: NA
D: NA
CDR3: CASSPERTNEKLFF
DNA: TGTGCCAGCTCACCCGAGAGAACTAATGAAAAACTGTTTTTT

V: TRBV7-9
J: TRBJ2-7
size: many
D: TRBD2
CDR3: CASSLSGEISYEQYF
DNA: TGTGCCAGCAGCTTGAGCGGGGAGATCTCCTACGAGCAGTACTTC

V: TRBV6-2/TRBV6-3
J: TRBJ2-7
size: NA
D: NA
CDR3: CASSYLREEQYF
DNA: TGTGCCAGCAGTTACCTCAGGGAGGAGCAGTACTTC

V: TRBV9
J: TRBJ1-2
size: NA
D: NA
CDR3: CASSPTLTGGRGFTF
DNA: TGTGCCAGCAGCCCGACACTGACAGGCGGTCGGGGCTTCACCTTC